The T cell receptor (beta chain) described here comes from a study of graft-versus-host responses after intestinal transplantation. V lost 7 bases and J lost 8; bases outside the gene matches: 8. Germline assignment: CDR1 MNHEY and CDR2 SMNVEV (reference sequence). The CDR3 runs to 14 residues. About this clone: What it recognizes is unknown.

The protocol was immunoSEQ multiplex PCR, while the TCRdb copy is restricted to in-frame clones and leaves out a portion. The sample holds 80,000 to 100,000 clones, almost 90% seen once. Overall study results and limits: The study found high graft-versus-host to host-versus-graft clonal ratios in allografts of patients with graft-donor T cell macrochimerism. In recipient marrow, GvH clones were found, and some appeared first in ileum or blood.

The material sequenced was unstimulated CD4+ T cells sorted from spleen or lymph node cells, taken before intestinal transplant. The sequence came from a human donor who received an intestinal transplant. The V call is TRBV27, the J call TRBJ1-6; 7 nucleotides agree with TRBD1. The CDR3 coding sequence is TGTGCCAGCACCCTACAGGGGTCGGATTCACCCCTCCACTTT. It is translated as CASTLQGSDSPLHF.